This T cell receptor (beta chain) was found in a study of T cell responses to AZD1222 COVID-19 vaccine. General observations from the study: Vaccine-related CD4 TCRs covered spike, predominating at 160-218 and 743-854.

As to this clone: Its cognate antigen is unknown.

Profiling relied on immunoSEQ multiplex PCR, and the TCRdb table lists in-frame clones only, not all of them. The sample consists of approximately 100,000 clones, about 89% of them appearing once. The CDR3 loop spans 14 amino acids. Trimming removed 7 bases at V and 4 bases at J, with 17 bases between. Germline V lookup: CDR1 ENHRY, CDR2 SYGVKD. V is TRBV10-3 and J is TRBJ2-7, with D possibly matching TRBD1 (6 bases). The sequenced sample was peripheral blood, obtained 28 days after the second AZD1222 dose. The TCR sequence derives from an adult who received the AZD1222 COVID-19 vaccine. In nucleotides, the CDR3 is TGTGCCATCAAAGATGCAGGGGATGGGTACGAGCAGTACTTC. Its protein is CAIKDAGDGYEQYF.